This TCR beta chain was documented in a study of blood T cell repertoires in COVID-19. At the level of the study: Sources were T cells, B-cell-depleted T cells, or PBMCs; the material itself was cDNA or gDNA.

Original processing notes: The authors estimated nucleated cell counts from reference gene primer amplification. TCRdb's table, derived via immunoSEQ multiplex PCR, lists solely in-frame clones and lacks some. V and J calls and clone size are given by that table; D and trimming were obtained from the DNA. The sample has more than 300,000 clones; almost 90% are singletons. Sequenced material: peripheral blood. The source is a woman aged 70-85 years with COVID-19, enrolled during active disease.

This CDR3 is CASTPRDTGGKLFF. CDR3 nucleotide sequence: TGTGCCAGTACTCCCCGGGATACCGGGGGAAAACTGTTTTTT. The gene calls are TRBV6-5 and TRBJ1-4, with D maybe TRBD1 (5 bases). V was pared by 9 bases and J by 10 bases, with 21 bases between. The V gene's germline CDR1 is MNHEY and CDR2 SVGAGI. This CDR3 has 14 residues.